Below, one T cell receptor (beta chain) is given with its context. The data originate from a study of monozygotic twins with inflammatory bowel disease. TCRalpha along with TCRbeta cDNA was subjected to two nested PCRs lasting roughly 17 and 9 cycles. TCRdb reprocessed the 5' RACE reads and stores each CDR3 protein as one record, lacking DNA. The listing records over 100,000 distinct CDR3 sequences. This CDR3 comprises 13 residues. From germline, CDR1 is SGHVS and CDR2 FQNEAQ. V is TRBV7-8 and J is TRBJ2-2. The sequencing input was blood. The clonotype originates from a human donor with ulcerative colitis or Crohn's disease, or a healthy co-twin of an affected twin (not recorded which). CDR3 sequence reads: CASSSTGTGELFF.